This T cell receptor beta chain was profiled in a study of T cell responses to AZD1222 COVID-19 vaccine. TCRdb's table, derived via immunoSEQ multiplex PCR, lists solely in-frame clones and lacks some. The sample holds about 84,000 clones, 87% seen once. The V end lost 2 bases, the J end lost 2 bases, and 11 bases lay between the germline ends. Germline CDR1 GTSNPN, CDR2 SVGIG (reference sequence). The CDR3 contains 14 residues. Material: peripheral blood, obtained on day 0 of AZD1222 vaccination. This clonotype was obtained from an adult in good health. The chain links TRBV30 to TRBJ2-3; D is unclear. This CDR3 is CAWSSRLNTDTQYF. The CDR3 DNA reads as TGTGCCTGGAGTAGCCGATTAAACACAGATACGCAGTATTTT.